The entry below describes one T cell receptor beta chain. The ends lost 5 bases at V and 1 base at J; junction bases unmatched: 7. Looked up from germline, CDR1 is SGHVS and CDR2 is FNYEAQ. The CDR3 consists of 16 residues. This sample was included in a study of blood T cell repertoires in COVID-19. The data were produced by immunoSEQ multiplex PCR, yet TCRdb's version contains in-frame clones alone and is incomplete. In the table there are 250,000 to 300,000 clones, 81% of which are singletons. Material: peripheral blood. This TCR was recovered from a woman aged 55-75 years with active or convalescent COVID-19. This chain uses TRBV7-6 with TRBJ1-3; 8 bases agree with TRBD1. The CDR3 coding sequence is TGTGCCAGCAGCACCCGGACAGGGAAGTCTGGAAACACCATATATTTT. Translation gives CASSTRTGKSGNTIYF. The whole variable domain, remainder taken from reference TRBV7-6 and TRBJ1-3, is GAGVSQSPRYKVTKRGQDVALRCDPISGHVSLYWYRQALGQGPEFLTYFNYEAQQDKSGLPNDRFSAERPEGSISTLTIQRTEQRDSAMYRCASSTRTGKSGNTIYFGEGSWLTVV.